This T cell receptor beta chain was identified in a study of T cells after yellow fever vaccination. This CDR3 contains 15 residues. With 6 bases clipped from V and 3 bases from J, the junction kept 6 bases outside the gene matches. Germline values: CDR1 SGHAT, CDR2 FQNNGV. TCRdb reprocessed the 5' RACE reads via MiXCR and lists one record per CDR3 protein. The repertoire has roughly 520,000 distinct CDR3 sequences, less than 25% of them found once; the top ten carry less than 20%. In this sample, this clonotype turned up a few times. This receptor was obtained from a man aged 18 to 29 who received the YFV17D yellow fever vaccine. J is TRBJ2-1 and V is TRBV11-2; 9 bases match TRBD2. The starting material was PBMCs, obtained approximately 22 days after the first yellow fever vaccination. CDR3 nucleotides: TGTGCCAGCAGATCGGGACTAGCCAACTACAATGAGCAGTTCTTC. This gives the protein CASRSGLANYNEQFF.